Each of the 22 T cell receptor beta chains below was sequenced from the same sample in a study of molecular identifiers for immune sequencing clone quantification (dated by TCRdb to between 2018 and 2020). Libraries were built with PCR. The data were produced on an Illumina HiSeq 4000. TCRdb reran the public reads through fastp at Q25 and MiXCR, keeping productive beta chains. Rows matching on CDR3 protein sequence are summarized as one entry with the most common DNA and genes. This sample comprises about 500,000 distinct CDR3 sequences, roughly a fifth of them detected only once. 0.84% of the sample is in the top ten clones. Sample: naive CD8+ T cells from blood, with Jurkat cell RNA spiked in. Per the publication, the cell subset or site label means: FACS-sorted CD8+CD4-CCR7+CD45RA+ naive T cells. The receptors derive from a human donor in good health. Some libraries in this study had Jurkat cell RNA spiked in.

This clonotype has only a few counts. The CDR3 sequence: CASSEDLAAISYNEQFF. CDR3 in DNA: TGTGCCAGCAGTGAAGATCTAGCGGCGATCTCCTACAATGAGCAGTTCTTC. The gene calls are TRBV2 and TRBJ2-1; 7 nucleotides agree with TRBD2. The CDR3 sequence is 17 residues long. From germline, CDR1 is SNHLY and CDR2 FYNNEI. The V and J ends lost 1 base and 0 bases, in that order; junction bases with no gene match: 6.

This chain joins TRBV10-3 and TRBJ2-7; TRBD1 aligns across 12 bases. This CDR3 has 16 amino acids. Germline loops: CDR1 ENHRY, CDR2 SYGVKD. V lost 6 bases and J lost 5; bases outside the gene matches: 11. The CDR3 is CAIRDTGTGGFNEQYF. In DNA, the CDR3 is TGTGCCATCAGAGATACCGGGACAGGGGGCTTCAACGAGCAGTACTTC.

This clonotype was detected ten times or more. CDR3 in amino acids: CASRVMGRDTEAFF. Written as DNA, the CDR3 is TGTGCCAGCAGAGTGATGGGCAGGGACACTGAAGCTTTCTTT. The V call is TRBV7-2, the J call TRBJ1-1, with a possible D match to TRBD1 (5 bases). Trimming stripped 6 bases from V and 3 bases from J, with 14 bases between. This CDR3 contains 14 residues. The germline gives CDR1 SGHTA, CDR2 FQGNSA.

In its sample, this clonotype was seen a few times. The chain couples TRBV28 to TRBJ2-1; D is ambiguous. The V gene's germline CDR1 is MDHEN and CDR2 SYDVKM. The CDR3 extends over 12 amino acids. Trimming shortened V by 3 bases and J by 7 bases, and 7 bases separated the two germline ends. The CDR3 region has the DNA TGTGCCAGCAGTTTTATGGGGAATGAGCAGTTCTTC. It encodes CASSFMGNEQFF.

This clonotype was seen a few times. The V call is TRBV6-2 or TRBV6-3, the J call TRBJ2-1; D gene unclear. Germline V gene sequence: CDR1 MNHEY, CDR2 SVGEGT. With 6 bases removed from V and 7 bases from J, the gap between germline ends came to 10 bases. The CDR3 is 12 amino acids. As DNA, the CDR3 is TGTGCCAGCAGCTCTTTGGGGAATGAGCAGTTCTTC. It encodes CASSSLGNEQFF.

As to this clonotype: Possible read error: a much larger clone is one base away. The chain carries TRBV10-3 and TRBJ2-7; D assignment may be TRBD1 or TRBD2 (5 bases each). Germline CDR1 is ENHRY and CDR2 is SYGVKD. Trimming removed 6 bases at V and 0 bases at J, with 15 bases between. The CDR3 extends over 15 amino acids. CDR3 protein: CAIRIGTEGSYEQYF. CDR3 sequence (DNA): TGTGCCATCAGAATCGGGACCGAGGGCTCCTACGAGCAGTACTTC.

This clonotype was recorded many times. The chain recombines TRBV5-1 with TRBJ2-2, with no clear D. The CDR3 runs to 17 residues. Germline CDR1 reads SGHRS; CDR2 reads YFSETQ. Trimming stripped 0 bases from V and 1 base from J, with 13 bases between. CDR3 sequence (DNA): TGCGCCAGCAGCTTGGACGCGGCAGGTTGGAACACCGGGGAGCTGTTTTTT. It yields the protein CASSLDAAGWNTGELFF.

This clonotype was counted between two and nine times. The CDR3 region has the DNA TGTGCCAGCAGCTTGTTCAACAGAGCTAACTATGGCTACACCTTC. It is translated as CASSLFNRANYGYTF. The gene calls are TRBV13 and TRBJ1-2; D is uncertain. Germline V gives CDR1 PRHDT, CDR2 FYEKMQ (reference sequence). The CDR3 spans 15 residues. The ends were cut back, 3 bases at V and 0 bases at J, with 11 bases in the middle.

This clonotype was counted only a few times. This chain links TRBV5-1 with TRBJ1-1; the D gene is possibly TRBD1 (6 bases). Trimming cost V 4 bases and J 0 bases, with 13 bases left between them. The V gene's germline CDR1 is SGHRS and CDR2 YFSETQ. The CDR3 sequence is 15 residues long. The CDR3 DNA follows: TGCGCCAGCAGCGCCACAGGGTCTATGAACACTGAAGCTTTCTTT. Translating gives CASSATGSMNTEAFF.

This clonotype was detected a few times. The chain is built from TRBV5-6 and TRBJ1-5; D is ambiguous. This CDR3 has 16 residues. Trimming stripped 4 bases from V and 2 bases from J, with 16 bases between. CDR1 SGHDT and CDR2 YYEEEE come from the germline V gene. CDR3 coding DNA: TGTGCCAGCAGCCCGGACTCCATGGGGTGCAATCAGCCCCAGCATTTT. This sequence encodes CASSPDSMGCNQPQHF.

The chain uses TRBV10-3 and TRBJ1-5; 7 bases are shared with TRBD1. Germline CDR1 reads ENHRY; CDR2 reads SYGVKD. This CDR3 region has 14 residues. V shed 10 bases and J 4 bases; nucleotides not matched to a gene: 10. In DNA, the CDR3 is TGTGCCACCAGCGCGACAGGGAATAATCAGCCCCAGCATTTT. This translates into CATSATGNNQPQHF.

This clonotype appeared many times. V gene TRBV5-4 combines with J gene TRBJ2-2; TRBD1 matches 9 bases. The J segment lost 1 base and the V segment lost 5 bases, leaving 9 bases of the junction unmatched. Germline CDR1 reads SGHNT; CDR2 reads YYREEE (reference sequence). This CDR3 has 17 amino acids. The CDR3 loop reads CASRSVEGQGNTGELFF. The CDR3 nucleotides are TGTGCCAGCAGATCGGTGGAGGGACAGGGGAACACCGGGGAGCTGTTTTTT.

Ten or more counts support this clonotype. CDR3 in amino acids: CASSPRGTGGYEQYF. The CDR3 DNA reads as TGTGCCAGCAGCCCCCGCGGGACAGGGGGCTACGAGCAGTACTTC. V and J are TRBV7-2 and TRBJ2-7, with TRBD1 matching over 11 bases. Per germline, CDR1 SGHTA and CDR2 FQGNSA. V lost 5 bases and J lost 3; bases outside the gene matches: 6. This CDR3 region has 15 residues.

This clonotype was seen just once. A read error may be the cause here, since a much bigger clone is one base away. As DNA, the CDR3 is TGTGCCAGCGGCTTGAAGGGGGCGAATGAGCAGTACTTC. Amino acid sequence: CASGLKGANEQYF. The gene calls are TRBV5-5 and TRBJ2-7; 7 nucleotides agree with TRBD1. The CDR3 covers 13 residues. Germline loops: CDR1 SGHKS, CDR2 YYEKEE (reference sequence).

This chain links TRBV12-5 with TRBJ1-2, with D unresolved. The ends were cut back, 0 bases at V and 3 bases at J, with 11 bases in the middle. Germline V lookup: CDR1 LGHNT, CDR2 FRNRAP. The CDR3 is 15 residues long. The CDR3 nucleotides are TGTGCTAGTGGTTTGGTATGGGGATTGGACTATGGCTACACCTTC. Translation gives CASGLVWGLDYGYTF. Looking up the rest from reference TRBV12-5 and TRBJ1-2 gives the full variable domain: DARVTQTPRHKVTEMGQEVTMRCQPILGHNTVFWYRQTMMQGLELLAYFRNRAPLDDSGMPKDRFSAEMPDATLATLKIQPSEPRDSAVYFCASGLVWGLDYGYTFGSGTRLTVV.

A note on this clonotype: This may stem from a read error, because a much larger clone lies one nucleotide away. The rearrangement uses TRBV5-6 and TRBJ1-6; weak D call: TRBD1 (5 bases). The CDR3 loop spans 16 amino acids. The ends were cut back, 1 base at V and 10 bases at J, with 18 bases in the middle. From germline, CDR1 is SGHDT and CDR2 YYEEEE. CDR3 nucleotides: TGTGCCAGCAGCTTGCAGTCAGTCAGGGACGACTCACCCCTCCACTTT. Translation gives CASSLQSVRDDSPLHF.

This clonotype was recorded many times. The V and J genes are TRBV5-1 and TRBJ2-7, with 9 bases fitting TRBD1. With V trimmed by 4 bases and J by 4 bases, 9 bases remained unmatched. This CDR3 is 15 amino acids long. CDR1 is SGHRS, CDR2 YFSETQ, per germline. The CDR3 nucleotides read TGCGCCAGCAGCCTTGGACAGGGGTCCCTATACGAGCAGTACTTC. Translating it yields CASSLGQGSLYEQYF.

The chain links TRBV6-1 to TRBJ2-5; 8 nucleotides agree with TRBD2. Germline CDR1 MNHNS, CDR2 SASEGT. The CDR3 spans 15 residues. V was clipped by 1 base and J by 5 bases; unmatched bases: 6. This CDR3 is CASSEGSSGFETQYF. The CDR3 DNA is TGTGCCAGCAGTGAAGGATCTAGCGGGTTCGAGACCCAGTACTTC.

This clonotype was observed many times. The chain combines TRBV30 with TRBJ2-7; 7 bases match TRBD1. Germline V gene data show CDR1 as GTSNPN and CDR2 as SVGIG (reference sequence). The CDR3 covers 13 residues. V was pared by 5 bases and J by 3 bases, with 7 bases of the junction left unmatched. CDR3 bases: TGTGCCTGGCGAGCGGCAGGGGGCTACGAGCAGTACTTC. It translates to CAWRAAGGYEQYF. Supplemented by reference TRBV30 and TRBJ2-7, the full variable domain reads SQTIHQWPATLVQPVGSPLSLECTVEGTSNPNLYWYRQAAGRGLQLLFYSVGIGQISSEVPQNLSASRPQDRQFILSSKKLLLSDSGFYLCAWRAAGGYEQYFGPGTRLTVT.

This clonotype was observed a few times. This chain uses TRBV20-1 with TRBJ2-7, with TRBD1 as a possible D gene (5 bases). The CDR3 has 14 residues. The V end lost 4 bases, the J end lost 1 base, and 14 bases lay between the germline ends. The germline V gene has CDR1 DFQATT and CDR2 SNEGSKA (reference sequence). The CDR3 reads CSANTHSGSYEQYF. The CDR3 nucleotides are TGCAGTGCTAATACCCACTCAGGGTCCTACGAGCAGTACTTC.

V usage is TRBV11-2 and J usage is TRBJ1-2; D unclear. There are 13 residues in the CDR3. V dropped 0 bases and J dropped 9 bases, with 11 bases sitting between them. Germline V gene lookup returns CDR1 SGHAT and CDR2 FQNNGV. CDR3 DNA sequence: TGTGCCAGCAGCTTAGACAGTCTATCGCGCTACACCTTC. Protein sequence: CASSLDSLSRYTF.

This clonotype was observed many times. This sequence joins TRBV29-1 and TRBJ2-2; D remains ambiguous. This CDR3 has 11 residues. Germline V lookup: CDR1 SQVTM, CDR2 ANQGSEA. Trimming shortened V by 3 bases and J by 5 bases, and 4 bases separated the two germline ends. DNA of the CDR3: TGCAGCGTTGATTTGACCGGGGAGCTGTTTTTT. Translated, it gives CSVDLTGELFF.